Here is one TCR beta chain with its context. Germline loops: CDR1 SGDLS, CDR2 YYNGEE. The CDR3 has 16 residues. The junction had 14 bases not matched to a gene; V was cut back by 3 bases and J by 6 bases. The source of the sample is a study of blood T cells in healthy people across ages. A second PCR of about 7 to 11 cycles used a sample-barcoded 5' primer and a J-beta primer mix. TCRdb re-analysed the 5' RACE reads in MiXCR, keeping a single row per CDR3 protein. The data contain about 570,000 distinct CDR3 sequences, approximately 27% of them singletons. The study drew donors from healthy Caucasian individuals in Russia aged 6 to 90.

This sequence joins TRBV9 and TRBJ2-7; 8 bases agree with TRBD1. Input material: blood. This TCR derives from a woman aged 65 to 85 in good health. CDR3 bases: TGTGCCAGCAGCGGTGAGACAGGGGTTCCGATCTCCGAGCAGTACTTC. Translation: CASSGETGVPISEQYF.